These 10 T cell receptor beta chains came from one sample sequenced in a study of lymphopenia after photon versus proton radiotherapy. Sequencing used immunoSEQ multiplex PCR; TCRdb keeps in-frame clones, though not all of them. The sample includes more than 45,000 clones, approximately 84% of them seen just once. The sample was peripheral blood, taken from a patient treated with proton-based radiotherapy. These receptors came from a man aged 60 to 69 with pancreatic cancer.

V gene TRBV13 combines with J gene TRBJ2-1; 9 positions match TRBD2. Germline V gene data show CDR1 as PRHDT and CDR2 as FYEKMQ (reference sequence). Trimming cost V 4 bases and J 0 bases; bases outside gene matches: 4. CDR3 size: 16 residues. CDR3 loop: CASSSRSGSSYNEQFF. The CDR3 coding sequence is TGTGCCAGCAGCTCTCGTAGCGGGAGCTCCTACAATGAGCAGTTCTTC.

This clone was picked up a small number of times. J is TRBJ2-2 and V is TRBV4-3, with D possibly TRBD1 on 5 matching bases. The germline V gene encodes CDR1 LGHNA and CDR2 YSLEER. The V end lost 4 bases, the J end lost 7 bases, and 10 bases lay between the germline ends. The CDR3 contains 13 residues. The CDR3 reads CASSLWGHGELFF. CDR3 sequence (DNA): TGCGCCAGCAGCCTCTGGGGCCACGGGGAGCTGTTTTTT.

V is TRBV18 and J is TRBJ2-5; TRBD2 matches 11 bases. CDR1 and CDR2 from the germline V gene are KGHSH and LQKENI. There are 18 residues in the CDR3. Germline trimming cut 1 base from V and 5 bases from J; bases unmatched to any gene: 12. Here the CDR3 reads CASSPRPTIAGGSETQYF. DNA for the CDR3: TGTGCCAGCTCACCACGGCCCACAATAGCGGGAGGGAGTGAGACCCAGTACTTC.

The genes are TRBV6-1 and TRBJ1-2; 8 bases match TRBD1. V gave up 6 bases and J gave up 0 bases; unmatched junction bases: 6. Germline V gene data show CDR1 as MNHNS and CDR2 as SASEGT. The CDR3 has 15 residues. CDR3 nucleotide sequence: TGTGCCAGCAGGAGGACAGGGTTGACTAACTATGGCTACACCTTC. This translates into CASRRTGLTNYGYTF.

CDR3 sequence: CASRPITGPNTGELFF. The CDR3 DNA reads TGCGCCAGCAGGCCGATCACAGGTCCCAACACCGGGGAGCTGTTTTTT. The chain recombines TRBV5-1 with TRBJ2-2, with D perhaps matching TRBD1 (5 bases). V was cut by 5 bases and J by 2 bases, with 16 bases left in between. The CDR3 is 16 amino acids. In germline, CDR1 is SGHRS, CDR2 YFSETQ. The variable domain in full, with the rest retrieved from reference TRBV5-1 and TRBJ2-2, is KAGVTQTPRYLIKTRGQQVTLSCSPISGHRSVSWYQQTPGQGLQFLFEYFSETQRNKGNFPGRFSGRQFSNSRSEMNVSTLELGDSALYLCASRPITGPNTGELFFGEGSRLTVL.

The count of this clone is one. The rearrangement joins TRBV1 to TRBJ2-7. TRBV1 corresponds to a pseudogene. The CDR3 contains 17 residues. The CDR3 region has the DNA TGCACCAGCAGCCAAGAAGCCAGGTGCCAGGAGCACTACGAGCAGTACTTC. It yields the protein CTSSQEARCQEHYEQYF.

CDR3 residues: CASSLGAFYEQYF. The DNA of the CDR3 is TGTGCCAGCAGCTTAGGGGCTTTCTACGAGCAGTACTTC. The chain employs TRBV7-3 and TRBJ2-7, with D perhaps matching TRBD1 (5 bases). There are 13 residues in the CDR3. V was pared by 2 bases and J by 3 bases, with 8 bases between. Germline V gives CDR1 SGHTA, CDR2 FQGTGA.

The genes are TRBV19 and TRBJ1-5, with D perhaps matching TRBD1 (6 bases). The CDR3 is made up of 15 amino acids. V lost 1 base and J lost 6, with 13 bases in between. Germline values: CDR1 LNHDA, CDR2 SQIVND (reference sequence). The CDR3 sequence is CASSIGLLGGQPQHF. For the CDR3, the DNA is TGTGCCAGTAGTATAGGACTCCTAGGGGGTCAGCCCCAGCATTTT.

V is TRBV7-9 and J is TRBJ1-6; D remains ambiguous. Germline-derived CDR1 and CDR2 are SEHNR and FQNEAQ (reference sequence). V gave up 2 bases and J gave up 7 bases, with 9 bases separating them. This CDR3 is 14 amino acids long. CDR3 nucleotide sequence: TGTGCCAGCAGCTTATTCGGATCAAATTCACCCCTCCACTTT. Amino acid sequence: CASSLFGSNSPLHF. Complete variable domain (other parts from reference TRBV7-9 and TRBJ1-6): DTGVSQNPRHKITKRGQNVTFRCDPISEHNRLYWYRQTLGQGPEFLTYFQNEAQLEKSRLLSDRFSAERPKGSFSTLEIQRTEQGDSAMYLCASSLFGSNSPLHFGNGTRLTVT.

The J gene is TRBJ2-3, the V gene TRBV10-3, with 13 positions matching TRBD2. V lost 4 bases and J lost 2; bases outside the gene matches: 6. The germline gives CDR1 ENHRY, CDR2 SYGVKD. This CDR3 is built from 17 residues. CDR3 sequence reads: CAISAGLAGEFTDTQYF. The CDR3 region has the DNA TGTGCCATCAGTGCCGGACTAGCGGGAGAATTCACAGATACGCAGTATTTT.